This T cell receptor beta chain appears in the sequencing data of a study of kidney transplant recipient with SARS-CoV-2 infection (dated by TCRdb to about 2021). The instrument given in TCRdb is Illumina MiSeq. Profiling of the peripheral T cell repertoire targeted human TCRbeta genes. As for the authors' bioinformatics: To account for variability over time, differences in clonotype abundance were tested using beta-binomial modelling. Expanded clonotypes were checked against the ImmuneCODE reference database of SARS-CoV-2-associated TCRs and mapped to regions of the viral genome. Further repertoire analyses covered TRBV gene usage, CDR3 length, CDR3 amino acid overlap between time points, clonotype abundance distributions and Jaccard similarity. TCRdb reworked the public reads: Q25 trimming with fastp, MiXCR clone assembly, productive beta chains retained. Merged by CDR3 protein, the rows form single entries marked with the most common genes and DNA. The V and J calls here are based on TCRdb, not the publication. The sample data list 200,000 to 250,000 distinct CDR3 sequences, and 29% of these were observed just once. In total, the top ten clones hold around 6.8% of the sample.

There are many counts of this clonotype. No cognate antigen has been identified for it. Base qualities are not provided; no much larger clone lies one nucleotide away. Measured from the cysteine to the phenylalanine, the CDR3 is 12 residues long. The retained sequence is limited to the CDR3, 36 bases, with the frame set at the first base. V is reduced by 1 base and J by 6 bases, leaving a spacing of 10 bases between them. CDR1 is given as DFQATT and CDR2 as SNEGSKA, both from the germline V gene (reference sequence). This specimen's time point label, interpreted: pre-pandemic baseline sample and day 111 after first positive SARS-CoV-2 test.

The sequencing here drew on a blood sample, taken at baseline and between days 110 and 120 from a kidney transplant recipient. The chain couples TRBV20-1 to TRBJ2-7; the D segment could be TRBD2, given 5 matching bases. This receptor was taken from a male patient between 25 and 40 years old who had COVID-19 and was a kidney transplant recipient. After a transplant, some T cells may be the graft donor's own cells. CDR3 region: CSARVPSLEQYF. The DNA is as follows: TGCAGTGCTAGAGTCCCTAGCCTCGAGCAGTACTTC.